The clone carrying this TCR beta chain appeared many times. The antigen is undetermined. Stable Graves' hyperthyroidism meant no ophthalmopathy progression within 18 months. Patients with uncontrolled infections, other autoimmune diseases, pregnancy or lactation were excluded. This sample stems from a study of T cells in Graves' hyperthyroidism and ophthalmopathy. Amplification of TCR beta CDR3 regions was performed using RNA transcripts as template. The HTBI set primed first-round TCR CDR3 RT-PCR. In TCRdb, the multiplex PCR reads were re-called with MiXCR into one record per CDR3 protein. The sample carries some 690,000 distinct CDR3 sequences, about 18% recorded once. Notes on the study in general: Blood shared most expanded thyroid clonotypes above 0.001.

Germline V gene lookup returns CDR1 SGHVS and CDR2 FNYEAQ. This CDR3 spans 14 amino acids. Trimming took 2 bases from V and 6 from J, leaving 12 bases between them. The chain carries TRBV7-6 and TRBJ2-3; D is possibly TRBD1 (5 bases). The sequence was collected from a man aged 45 to 65 with Graves' hyperthyroidism. Sequences were obtained from blood. CDR3 region: CASSLSRALDTQYF. The CDR3 bases are TGTGCCAGCAGCTTAAGCAGGGCGCTGGATACGCAGTATTTT.